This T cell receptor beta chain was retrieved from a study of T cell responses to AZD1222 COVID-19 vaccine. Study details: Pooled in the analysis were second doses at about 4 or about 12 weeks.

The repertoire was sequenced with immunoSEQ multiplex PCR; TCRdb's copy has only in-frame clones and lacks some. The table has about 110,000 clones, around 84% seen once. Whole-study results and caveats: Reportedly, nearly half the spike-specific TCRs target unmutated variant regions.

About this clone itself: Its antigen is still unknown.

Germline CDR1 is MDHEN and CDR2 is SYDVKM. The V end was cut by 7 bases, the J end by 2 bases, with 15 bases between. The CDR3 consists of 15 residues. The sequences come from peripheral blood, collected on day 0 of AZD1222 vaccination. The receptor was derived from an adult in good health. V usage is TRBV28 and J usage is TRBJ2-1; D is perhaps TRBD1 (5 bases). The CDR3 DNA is TGTGCCAGCACCCCCGGTGGGGCCGCCTACAATGAGCAGTTCTTC. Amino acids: CASTPGGAAYNEQFF.